Presented here are 21 T cell receptor beta chains from one specimen sequenced in a study of T cell repertoires in cytomegalovirus infection. One entry per CDR3 protein results from TCRdb running MiXCR on the reads. The profile shows around 270,000 distinct CDR3 sequences, 9.1% of them singletons. The sequencing input was PBMCs. The receptors come from a human donor in good health (CMV status not recorded). Some clones in this sample may be carry-over from other donors' samples.

This clonotype was seen at least ten times. The chain carries TRBV7-9 and TRBJ2-7, with D possibly TRBD2 on 6 matching bases. Trimming pared 5 bases from V and 2 bases from J, leaving 13 bases between. Germline CDR1 reads SEHNR; CDR2 reads FQNEAQ (reference sequence). This CDR3 is 14 amino acids long. The CDR3: CASSMSSEPYEQYF. In DNA, the CDR3 is TGTGCCAGCAGCATGTCTAGCGAGCCCTACGAGCAGTACTTC.

The V and J genes are TRBV7-9 and TRBJ1-4; TRBD1 matches 7 bases. The CDR3 is 16 residues long. Germline V CDR1 and CDR2: SEHNR, FQNEAQ (reference sequence). The ends lost 0 bases at V and 6 bases at J; junction bases unmatched: 7. CDR3 protein: CASSLAEAGGDEKLFF. The CDR3 DNA sequence: TGTGCCAGCAGCTTAGCGGAGGCAGGGGGAGATGAAAAACTGTTTTTT.

This clonotype was observed many times. DNA for the CDR3: TGTGCCAGCAGCCCCGGGTCCCACCCCTCCTCCTACGAGCAGTACTTC. This encodes CASSPGSHPSSYEQYF. The chain has TRBV7-2 and TRBJ2-7; no firm D call. With 5 bases removed from V and 0 bases from J, the gap between germline ends came to 17 bases. Germline V gives CDR1 SGHTA, CDR2 FQGNSA. The CDR3 runs 16 residues.

This clonotype has a count of ten or more. V usage is TRBV19 and J usage is TRBJ2-4, with D perhaps TRBD2 (5 bases). CDR1 LNHDA and CDR2 SQIVND come from the germline V gene (reference sequence). This CDR3 has 15 amino acids. The V and J ends lost 4 bases and 0 bases respectively, with 10 bases between them. The CDR3 nucleotides read TGTGCCAGTAGTAAGAGCGGTCTAGCCAAAAACATTCAGTACTTC. Protein sequence: CASSKSGLAKNIQYF.

The sample holds many counts of this clonotype. V is TRBV20-1 and J is TRBJ1-3, with 10 positions matching TRBD1. CDR3 length equals 14 residues. The V segment lost 4 bases and the J segment 8 bases; nucleotides outside the gene matches: 8. Germline assignment: CDR1 DFQATT and CDR2 SNEGSKA (reference sequence). The CDR3: CSANPSGTGDTIYF. CDR3 nucleotides: TGCAGTGCTAACCCCTCCGGGACAGGGGACACCATATATTTT.

The gene calls are TRBV24-1 and TRBJ2-1; possibly TRBD1 or TRBD2 for D (6 bases each). The germline gives CDR1 KGHDR, CDR2 SFDVKD. This CDR3 comprises 18 residues. Trimming removed 7 bases from V and 2 bases from J, with 23 bases in between. The chain's CDR3 is CATSKGGLGGEAYNEQFF. CDR3 in DNA: TGTGCCACCAGCAAAGGGGGACTTGGGGGAGAGGCCTACAATGAGCAGTTCTTC.

This clonotype was observed many times. The rearrangement joins TRBV28 to TRBJ1-1; possible D gene TRBD1, 5 bases. Deletions cut 6 bases from V and 9 bases from J, with 20 bases between. This CDR3 is 14 amino acids long. In germline, CDR1 is MDHEN, CDR2 SYDVKM. DNA for the CDR3: TGTGCCAGCAGATGGGATGAACCAGGGAATAAAGCTTTCTTT. Translating gives CASRWDEPGNKAFF.

Ten or more counts support this clonotype. The J gene is TRBJ2-3, the V gene TRBV28; D is uncertain. The CDR3 loop spans 12 amino acids. Germline V gene sequence: CDR1 MDHEN, CDR2 SYDVKM. The V end was cut by 5 bases, the J end by 6 bases, with 9 bases between. CDR3 protein: CASSEVHDTQYF. The CDR3 DNA reads as TGTGCCAGCAGTGAGGTCCACGATACGCAGTATTTT.

This clonotype has ten or more counts. The chain is built from TRBV7-2 and TRBJ1-5; D is perhaps TRBD1 (6 bases). CDR3 length: 13 amino acids. CDR1 is SGHTA, CDR2 FQGNSA, per germline. V shed 3 bases and J shed 10 bases, with 13 bases lying between them. CDR3 protein: CASSFDRTDPQHF. The DNA of the CDR3 is TGTGCCAGCAGCTTCGACAGGACGGATCCCCAGCATTTT.

The sample holds many counts of this clonotype. The chain recombines TRBV7-3 with TRBJ2-7; 12 nucleotides align to TRBD2. This CDR3 has 18 amino acids. Germline V gene lookup returns CDR1 SGHTA and CDR2 FQGTGA. Germline trimming cut 5 bases from V and 3 bases from J; bases unmatched to any gene: 14. The CDR3: CASSPPPRLAGDSYEQYF. The CDR3 DNA sequence: TGTGCCAGCAGCCCCCCTCCCCGACTAGCGGGGGACAGCTACGAGCAGTACTTC.

This clonotype was counted many times. The J gene is TRBJ2-7, the V gene TRBV7-2; 13 bases agree with TRBD2. The ends lost 1 base at V and 2 bases at J; junction bases unmatched: 5. The CDR3 length is 17 residues. CDR1 SGHTA and CDR2 FQGNSA come from the germline V gene. Here the CDR3 DNA reads TGTGCCAGCAGCTTAGAACTAGCGGGAGGGCTTCCCTACGAGCAGTACTTC. Its protein product is CASSLELAGGLPYEQYF. The complete variable domain, with remaining parts taken from reference TRBV7-2 and TRBJ2-7, reads GAGVSQSPSNKVTEKGKDVELRCDPISGHTALYWYRQSLGQGLEFLIYFQGNSAPDKSGLPSDRFSAERTGGSVSTLTIQRTQQEDSAVYLCASSLELAGGLPYEQYFGPGTRLTVT.

This CDR3 is CSVARPGYGYTF. DNA for the CDR3: TGCAGCGTTGCCAGGCCCGGCTATGGCTACACCTTC. The V call is TRBV29-1, the J call TRBJ1-2; no definite D call. Trimming removed 4 bases at V and 4 bases at J, with 10 bases between. The CDR3 runs 12 residues. From germline, CDR1 is SQVTM and CDR2 ANQGSEA.

V is TRBV5-1 and J is TRBJ2-1, with a weak D call TRBD2 (6 bases). Trimming removed 0 bases from V and 6 bases from J, with 13 bases in between. The CDR3 is made up of 15 amino acids. Germline values: CDR1 SGHRS, CDR2 YFSETQ. Here the CDR3 DNA reads TGCGCCAGCAGCTTGGCCCGAGCGGGTGGCAATGAGCAGTTCTTC. Translation: CASSLARAGGNEQFF. The variable domain in full, completed from reference TRBV5-1 and TRBJ2-1, reads KAGVTQTPRYLIKTRGQQVTLSCSPISGHRSVSWYQQTPGQGLQFLFEYFSETQRNKGNFPGRFSGRQFSNSRSEMNVSTLELGDSALYLCASSLARAGGNEQFFGPGTRLTVL.

This clonotype was seen a handful of times. J is TRBJ2-1 and V is TRBV7-9; D ambiguous. The germline V gene has CDR1 SEHNR and CDR2 FQNEAQ (reference sequence). Trimming cost V 3 bases and J 9 bases, with 9 bases left between them. The CDR3 consists of 12 residues. CDR3 sequence reads: CASSFSRIEQFF. In DNA form, the CDR3 reads TGTGCCAGCAGCTTCTCTAGGATTGAGCAGTTCTTC.

This clonotype was counted many times. The chain links TRBV7-6 to TRBJ2-1; D possibly uses TRBD1 or TRBD2 (5 bases each). Germline CDR1 SGHVS, CDR2 FNYEAQ. This CDR3 has 12 residues. Trimming pared 2 bases from V and 8 bases from J, leaving 7 bases between. The CDR3 nucleotides read TGTGCCAGCAGCTTAATGGGGGATGAGCAGTTCTTC. Translated: CASSLMGDEQFF.

This clonotype was recorded many times. The gene calls are TRBV7-2 and TRBJ1-1; no reliable D call. Trimming shortened V by 1 base and J by 4 bases, and 10 bases separated the two germline ends. Germline-derived CDR1 and CDR2 are SGHTA and FQGNSA. The CDR3 has 14 amino acids. The CDR3 DNA is TGTGCCAGCAGCTTAGGCAGCGTTCGCACTGAAGCTTTCTTT. Residues: CASSLGSVRTEAFF.

This clonotype was seen repeatedly, ten times or more. The chain employs TRBV7-2 and TRBJ2-7; tentative D call: TRBD2 (6 bases). Germline V gene lookup returns CDR1 SGHTA and CDR2 FQGNSA. Trimming pared 1 base from V and 1 base from J, leaving 11 bases between. The length of the CDR3 is 15 residues. The CDR3, as DNA: TGTGCCAGCAGCTTAGGGCTAGCGACGTCCTACGAGCAGTACTTC. Protein: CASSLGLATSYEQYF.

This clonotype was seen repeatedly, ten times or more. The J gene is TRBJ2-1, the V gene TRBV7-2; a possible D gene is TRBD2 (5 bases). This CDR3 is built from 13 residues. V lost 5 bases, J lost 8 bases, and 13 bases lay in between. Germline V lookup: CDR1 SGHTA, CDR2 FQGNSA. The DNA for the CDR3 is TGTGCCAGCAGCCGGACGGGGTTGGATGAGCAGTTCTTC. This gives the protein CASSRTGLDEQFF.

This clonotype was seen only a few times. This sequence joins TRBV4-3 and TRBJ2-3, with D possibly matching TRBD2 (6 bases). Germline V gene data show CDR1 as LGHNA and CDR2 as YSLEER. The CDR3 totals 14 residues. V was clipped by 4 bases and J by 3 bases, with 11 bases between them. The CDR3, as DNA: TGCGCCAGCAGCCGGGGGGACTCGACAGATACGCAGTATTTT. Translated: CASSRGDSTDTQYF.

This clonotype was detected a few times. This chain links TRBV28 with TRBJ1-5, with 11 bases fitting TRBD1. With 5 bases clipped from V and 2 bases from J, the junction kept 8 bases outside the gene matches. Germline V gene sequence: CDR1 MDHEN, CDR2 SYDVKM. This CDR3 has 17 amino acids. The CDR3 sequence: CASSGGTGGLGNQPQHF. For the CDR3, the DNA is TGTGCCAGCAGTGGCGGGACAGGGGGTCTGGGCAATCAGCCCCAGCATTTT. Combining the CDR3 with reference TRBV28 and TRBJ1-5 gives the whole variable domain DVKVTQSSRYLVKRTGEKVFLECVQDMDHENMFWYRQDPGLGLRLIYFSYDVKMKEKGDIPEGYSVSREKKERFSLILESASTNQTSMYLCASSGGTGGLGNQPQHFGDGTRLSIL.

The sample holds many counts of this clonotype. The rearrangement uses TRBV7-9 and TRBJ1-2, with D uncertain. Trimming pared 5 bases from V and 0 bases from J, leaving 16 bases between. The CDR3 loop spans 16 amino acids. CDR1 and CDR2 (germline): SEHNR, FQNEAQ (reference sequence). The CDR3 reads CASSESVGVANYGYTF. The DNA for the CDR3 is TGTGCCAGCAGCGAATCGGTAGGAGTTGCTAACTATGGCTACACCTTC.